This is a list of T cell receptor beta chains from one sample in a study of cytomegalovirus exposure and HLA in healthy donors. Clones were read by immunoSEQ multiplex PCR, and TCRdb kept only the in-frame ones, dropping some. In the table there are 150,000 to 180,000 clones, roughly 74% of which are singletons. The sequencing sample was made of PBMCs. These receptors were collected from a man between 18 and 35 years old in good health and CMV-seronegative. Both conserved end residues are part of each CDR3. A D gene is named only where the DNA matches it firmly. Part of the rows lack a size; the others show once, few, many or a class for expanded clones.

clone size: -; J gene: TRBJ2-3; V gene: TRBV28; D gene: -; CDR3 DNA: TGTGCCAGCAGTTTAGGGGGGACCACAGATACGCAGTATTTT; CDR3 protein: CASSLGGTTDTQYF
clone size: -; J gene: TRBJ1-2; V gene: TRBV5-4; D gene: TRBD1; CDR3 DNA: TGTGCCAGCAGCGCGACAGGGGCCTATGGCTACACCTTC; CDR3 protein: CASSATGAYGYTF
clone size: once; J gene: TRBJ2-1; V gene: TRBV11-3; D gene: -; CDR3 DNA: TGTGCCAGCAGCCCGGGTTTAGCGCATTACTACAATGAGCAGTTCTTC; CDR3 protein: CASSPGLAHYYNEQFF
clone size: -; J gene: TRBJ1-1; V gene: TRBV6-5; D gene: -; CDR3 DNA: TGTGCCAGCAGGGCCTTGCAGGGGCGAGCTTTCTTT; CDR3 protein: CASRALQGRAFF
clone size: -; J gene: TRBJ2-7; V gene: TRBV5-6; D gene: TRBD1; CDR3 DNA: TGTGCCAGCAGCCGAACCGGGACAGGGTCCACCTACGAGCAGTACTTC; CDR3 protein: CASSRTGTGSTYEQYF
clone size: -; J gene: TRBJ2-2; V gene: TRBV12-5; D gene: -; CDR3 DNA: TGTGCTAGTGGTTTGCGACCGGAGGCCACCGGGGAGCTGTTTTTT; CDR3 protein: CASGLRPEATGELFF
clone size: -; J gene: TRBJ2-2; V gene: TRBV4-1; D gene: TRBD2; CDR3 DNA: TGCGCCAGCAGCCAAATGACTAGCGGGGGTTGGAACACCGGGGAGCTGTTTTTT; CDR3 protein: CASSQMTSGGWNTGELFF
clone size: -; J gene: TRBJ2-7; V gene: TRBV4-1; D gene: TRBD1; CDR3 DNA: TGCGCCAGCAGCTCCCGCCGGACAGGGGTAACCTACGAGCAGTACTTC; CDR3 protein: CASSSRRTGVTYEQYF
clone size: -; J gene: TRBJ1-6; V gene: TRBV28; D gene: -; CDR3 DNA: TGTGCCAGCAGCCCCCAAGCGGGGTGGGGGGGGATGGATTCACCCCTCCACTTT; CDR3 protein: CASSPQAGWGGMDSPLHF
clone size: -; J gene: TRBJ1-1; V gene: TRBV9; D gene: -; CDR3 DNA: TGTGCCAGCAGCGTAGTAGAGGGTCCCTCCACTGAAGCTTTCTTT; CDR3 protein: CASSVVEGPSTEAFF
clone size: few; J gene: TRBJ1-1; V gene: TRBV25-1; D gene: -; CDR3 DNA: TGTGCCAGCACCAGTTTCGGGGGATCGGCTTTCTTT; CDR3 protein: CASTSFGGSAFF
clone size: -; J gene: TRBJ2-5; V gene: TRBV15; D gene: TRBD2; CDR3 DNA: TGTGCCACCAGCAGGGCCATCGGGACTAGCTCTGAAGAGACCCAGTACTTC; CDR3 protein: CATSRAIGTSSEETQYF
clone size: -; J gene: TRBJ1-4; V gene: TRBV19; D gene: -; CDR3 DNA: TGTGCCAGTAGTCCTCGAGGGAAGCGTGAAAAACTGTTTTTT; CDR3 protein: CASSPRGKREKLFF
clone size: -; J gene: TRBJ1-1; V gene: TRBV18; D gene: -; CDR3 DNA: TGTGCCAGCTCACCCGACTGGCCGGACACTGAAGCTTTCTTT; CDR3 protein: CASSPDWPDTEAFF
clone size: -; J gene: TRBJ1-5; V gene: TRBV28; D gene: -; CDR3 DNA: TGTGCCAGTGAGTCACTAAGCAATCAGCCCCAGCATTTT; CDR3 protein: CASESLSNQPQHF
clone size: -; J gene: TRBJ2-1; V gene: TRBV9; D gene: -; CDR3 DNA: TGTGCCAGCAGCGTAGGGGGAGATGAGCAGTTCTTC; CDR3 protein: CASSVGGDEQFF